The clone carrying this TCR beta chain showed up many times. Antigen specificity is unknown. The data were obtained in a study of identical twins. Study-level findings and limits: Beta clonotypes that were abundant in cord blood contained fewer insertions, a pattern absent from memory repertoires. Analyses of zero insertions could, in part, be confounded by invariant MAIT and iNKT cells. It was cross-sectional statistical analysis, not following the same donors, that the conclusions relied on.

Germline CDR1 and CDR2: SQVTM and ANQGSEA. Trimming removed 5 bases at V and 7 bases at J, with 12 bases between. The CDR3 has 12 amino acids. Unique molecular identifiers were in the cDNA, with template-switch universal primer binding. Each CDR3 protein gets one entry after TCRdb re-called the 5' RACE reads with MiXCR. This table holds 550,000 to 800,000 distinct CDR3 sequences, just over 7% found once. These same records also appear under a second study, on yellow fever vaccine responses in identical twins.

What was sequenced was PBMCs. This TCR was recovered from a woman aged 18-30 years in good health. The chain combines TRBV29-1 with TRBJ2-1; weak D call: TRBD2 (6 bases). CDR3: CSVSSVRNEQFF. The CDR3 nucleotides are TGCAGCGTTTCTAGCGTTAGAAATGAGCAGTTCTTC.